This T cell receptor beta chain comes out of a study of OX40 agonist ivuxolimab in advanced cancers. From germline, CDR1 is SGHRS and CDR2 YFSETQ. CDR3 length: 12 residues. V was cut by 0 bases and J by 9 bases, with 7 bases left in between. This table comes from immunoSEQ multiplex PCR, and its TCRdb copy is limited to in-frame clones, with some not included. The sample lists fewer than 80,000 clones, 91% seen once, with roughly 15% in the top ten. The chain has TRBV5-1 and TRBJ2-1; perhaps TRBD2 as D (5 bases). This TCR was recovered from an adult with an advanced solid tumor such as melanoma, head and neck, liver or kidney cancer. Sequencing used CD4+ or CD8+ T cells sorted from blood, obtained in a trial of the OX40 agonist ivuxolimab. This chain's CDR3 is CASSLGGFEQFF. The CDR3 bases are TGCGCCAGCAGCTTGGGCGGGTTTGAGCAGTTCTTC.